The 20 T cell receptor beta chains below were found in one sample sequenced in a study of blood T cell repertoires in COVID-19. TCRdb's table, derived via immunoSEQ multiplex PCR, lists solely in-frame clones and lacks some. The sample lists more than 25,000 clones, more than 65% occurring once. Sequencing was done on a sample of peripheral blood. The receptor set was obtained from a man aged 50-59 years with active or convalescent COVID-19.

This rearrangement joins TRBV10-3 to TRBJ1-4; no definite D call. The CDR3 length is 16 residues. The V gene lost 0 bases and the J gene lost 0 bases, with 8 bases spanning the gap. CDR1 ENHRY and CDR2 SYGVKD come from the germline V gene. Written as DNA, the CDR3 is TGTGCCATCAGTGAGTCGCGGGGTGCAACTAATGAAAAACTGTTTTTT. It is translated as CAISESRGATNEKLFF.

The chain combines TRBV19 with TRBJ2-7; no clear D. V was pared by 1 base and J by 5 bases, with 9 bases between. There are 13 residues in the CDR3. Germline V lookup: CDR1 LNHDA, CDR2 SQIVND (reference sequence). This chain's CDR3 is CASSIVYSHEQYF. The CDR3 nucleotides are TGTGCCAGTAGTATAGTCTATTCCCACGAGCAGTACTTC. The whole variable domain, remainder taken from reference TRBV19 and TRBJ2-7, is DGGITQSPKYLFRKEGQNVTLSCEQNLNHDAMYWYRQDPGQGLRLIYYSQIVNDFQKGDIAEGYSVSREKKESFPLTVTSAQKNPTAFYLCASSIVYSHEQYFGPGTRLTVT.

The gene calls are TRBV7-2 and TRBJ2-1, with D possibly being TRBD1 (6 bases). Germline CDR1 and CDR2: SGHTA and FQGNSA. The CDR3 spans 13 residues. Trimming took off 2 bases at V and 7 bases at J, with 9 bases between the two ends. CDR3 DNA sequence: TGTGCCAGCAGCTTAAACAGGGTAAATGAGCAGTTCTTC. Protein: CASSLNRVNEQFF.

This clone was seen once. J is TRBJ2-1 and V is TRBV6-5, with 15 nucleotides matching TRBD2. Germline V gene data show CDR1 as MNHEY and CDR2 as SVGAGI. The junction had 6 bases not matched to a gene; V was cut back by 6 bases and J by 9 bases. The length of the CDR3 is 15 residues. The chain's CDR3 is CASSQGLAGGSEQFF. In DNA form, the CDR3 reads TGTGCCAGCAGCCAAGGACTAGCGGGAGGGAGTGAGCAGTTCTTC.

This clone has a single count. J is TRBJ2-7 and V is TRBV14; a weak D match, TRBD2 (7 bases). The germline CDR1 and CDR2 sequences are SGHDN and FVKESK. V was pared by 2 bases and J by 9 bases, with 14 bases between. The CDR3 spans 13 residues. In DNA, the CDR3 is TGTGCCAGCAGCCAAAATCAGGGGAGGGTGCAGTACTTC. Protein sequence: CASSQNQGRVQYF.

The chain employs TRBV5-1 and TRBJ2-2, with 8 bases matching TRBD2. The V gene's germline CDR1 is SGHRS and CDR2 YFSETQ. The CDR3 has 16 residues. With 4 bases clipped from V and 1 base from J, the junction kept 6 bases outside the gene matches. This CDR3 reads CASSPPGLGNTGELFF. As DNA, the CDR3 is TGCGCCAGCAGCCCGCCGGGACTAGGGAACACCGGGGAGCTGTTTTTT.

The genes are TRBV9 and TRBJ2-7; maybe TRBD1 (5 bases). The V and J ends lost 0 bases and 4 bases respectively, with 14 bases between them. The CDR3 is 15 residues long. Per the germline V gene, CDR1 is SGDLS and CDR2 is YYNGEE. The CDR3 reads CASSVEAGLGYEQYF. CDR3 DNA: TGTGCCAGCAGCGTAGAAGCAGGGCTGGGGTACGAGCAGTACTTC.

This rearrangement joins TRBV14 to TRBJ2-1, with 10 bases lining up with TRBD2. This CDR3 is built from 15 residues. The junction had 9 bases not matched to a gene; V was cut back by 4 bases and J by 9 bases. Germline V gene data show CDR1 as SGHDN and CDR2 as FVKESK. The CDR3 reads CASSLGLAAKGEQFF. The CDR3 nucleotides read TGTGCCAGCAGCCTTGGACTAGCGGCCAAGGGTGAGCAGTTCTTC.

The rearrangement links TRBV11-2 to TRBJ1-2, with unresolved D. The germline V gene has CDR1 SGHAT and CDR2 FQNNGV. The CDR3 length is 17 residues. The V end was cut by 4 bases, the J end by 3 bases, with 21 bases between. The CDR3 coding sequence is TGTGCCAGCAGCTCCACCGGTCGGGAGACGATGTACTATGGCTACACCTTC. Amino acids: CASSSTGRETMYYGYTF. Full variable domain (remainder filled in from reference TRBV11-2 and TRBJ1-2): EAGVAQSPRYKIIEKRQSVAFWCNPISGHATLYWYQQILGQGPKLLIQFQNNGVVDDSQLPKDRFSAERLKGVDSTLKIQPAKLEDSAVYLCASSSTGRETMYYGYTFGSGTRLTVV.

J is TRBJ1-2 and V is TRBV9, with 7 bases aligning to TRBD1. With V trimmed by 2 bases and J by 1 base, 5 bases remained unmatched. Germline CDR1 reads SGDLS; CDR2 reads YYNGEE. The CDR3 length is 15 residues. This chain's CDR3 is CASSVGQNNNYGYTF. CDR3 sequence (DNA): TGTGCCAGCAGCGTGGGACAGAACAATAACTATGGCTACACCTTC.

The J gene is TRBJ1-5, the V gene TRBV24-1; 9 bases are shared with TRBD1. After removal of 4 bases from V and 1 base from J, the junction contained 19 bases not matched to a gene. From germline, CDR1 is KGHDR and CDR2 SFDVKD. This CDR3 has 21 amino acids. The CDR3 DNA reads TGTGCCACCAGTGACAGAGCCTCCGGGACAGGGACCCTCTGGAGCAATCAGCCCCAGCATTTT. Protein product: CATSDRASGTGTLWSNQPQHF.

The chain recombines TRBV5-6 with TRBJ2-6; 8 bases fit TRBD1. J lost 0 bases, V lost 9 bases, and 11 bases had no gene match. Per the germline V gene, CDR1 is SGHDT and CDR2 is YYEEEE. This CDR3 region has 17 residues. The CDR3 loop is CATLTGGDFSGANVLTF. The CDR3 DNA reads as TGTGCCACCCTAACAGGGGGAGACTTCTCTGGGGCCAACGTCCTGACTTTC.

This clone has more than one count but fewer than ten. The CDR3 reads CASSQENRGASYNEQFF. CDR3 sequence (DNA): TGTGCCAGCAGCCAAGAGAACCGGGGGGCGTCCTACAATGAGCAGTTCTTC. This chain joins TRBV3-1 (or the pseudogene TRBV3-2) and TRBJ2-1, with D possibly TRBD2 on 7 matching bases. The CDR3 is 17 amino acids. V was trimmed by 0 bases and J by 1 base, leaving 13 bases between them. Per germline, CDR1 LGHDT and CDR2 YNNKEL (reference sequence).

The rearrangement uses TRBV12-3 or TRBV12-4 and TRBJ1-3; a possible D gene is TRBD1 (6 bases). The V gene lost 9 bases and the J gene lost 0 bases, with 9 bases spanning the gap. The CDR3 loop spans 13 amino acids. The CDR3 sequence is CASGQYSGNTIYF. The CDR3 coding sequence is TGTGCCAGTGGACAGTACTCTGGAAACACCATATATTTT.

The chain recombines TRBV5-4 with TRBJ1-2; TRBD1 aligns across 12 bases. Per germline, CDR1 SGHNT and CDR2 YYREEE (reference sequence). The CDR3 is made up of 15 amino acids. V shed 2 bases and J 8 bases; nucleotides not matched to a gene: 7. CDR3 in DNA: TGTGCCAGCAGCTTACCGGGACAGGGGGCGGGAGGCTACACCTTC. It encodes CASSLPGQGAGGYTF. Using reference TRBV5-4 and TRBJ1-2 for the parts outside the CDR3, the full variable domain is ETGVTQSPTHLIKTRGQQVTLRCSSQSGHNTVSWYQQALGQGPQFIFQYYREEENGRGNFPPRFSGLQFPNYSSELNVNALELDDSALYLCASSLPGQGAGGYTFGSGTRLTVV.

This clone was seen once. This chain uses TRBV7-9 with TRBJ1-2; 11 bases are a match to TRBD1. V was pared by 5 bases and J by 4 bases, with 6 bases of the junction left unmatched. The CDR3 is made up of 15 amino acids. Germline assignment: CDR1 SEHNR and CDR2 FQNEAQ (reference sequence). In nucleotides, the CDR3 is TGTGCCAGCAGCCCGGGACAGGGGGATTTCTATGGCTACACCTTC. Amino acids: CASSPGQGDFYGYTF.

The J gene is TRBJ2-7, the V gene TRBV7-9, with 10 bases aligning to TRBD2. CDR3 length equals 14 residues. J lost 7 bases, V lost 4 bases, and 7 bases had no gene match. Germline-derived CDR1 and CDR2 are SEHNR and FQNEAQ (reference sequence). This CDR3 reads CASSSSGSWGEQYF. Written as DNA, the CDR3 is TGTGCCAGCAGCTCTAGCGGGAGTTGGGGAGAGCAGTACTTC.

The chain carries TRBV29-1 and TRBJ2-7; possibly TRBD1 for D (6 bases). V dropped 0 bases and J dropped 1 base, with 16 bases sitting between them. The germline V gene encodes CDR1 SQVTM and CDR2 ANQGSEA. This CDR3 spans 16 amino acids. CDR3 loop: CSVEDPALGASYEQYF. The CDR3 region has the DNA TGCAGCGTTGAAGATCCCGCTTTGGGGGCGTCCTACGAGCAGTACTTC.

The J gene is TRBJ1-2, the V gene TRBV11-3; tentative D call: TRBD1 (5 bases). Germline CDR1 and CDR2: SGHNT and YENEEA. The CDR3 covers 15 residues. The V and J ends lost 5 bases and 6 bases respectively, with 19 bases between them. The chain's CDR3 is CASSNGRGREDGYTF. The DNA of the CDR3 is TGTGCCAGCAGCAACGGACGAGGCAGGGAGGATGGCTACACCTTC.

The chain links TRBV15 to TRBJ1-1, with D tentatively TRBD1 (6 bases). Germline assignment: CDR1 LNHNV and CDR2 YYDKDF (reference sequence). The CDR3 is made up of 15 amino acids. V was shortened by 1 base and J by 6 bases, with 15 bases between the two germline ends. CDR3 bases: TGTGCCACCAGCAGAGGAAGACAGGACCGTTCTGAAGCTTTCTTT. Its protein is CATSRGRQDRSEAFF.